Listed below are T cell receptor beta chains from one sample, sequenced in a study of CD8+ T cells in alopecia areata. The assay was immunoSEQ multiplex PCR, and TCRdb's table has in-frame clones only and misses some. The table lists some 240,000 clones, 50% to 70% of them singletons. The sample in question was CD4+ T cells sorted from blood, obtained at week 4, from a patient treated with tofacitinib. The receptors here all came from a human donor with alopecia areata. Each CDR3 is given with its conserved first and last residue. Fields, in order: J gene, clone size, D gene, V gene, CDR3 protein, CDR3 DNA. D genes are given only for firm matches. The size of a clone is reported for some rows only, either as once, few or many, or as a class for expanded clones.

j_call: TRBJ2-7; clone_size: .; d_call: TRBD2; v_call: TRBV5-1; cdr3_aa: CASSSGLAGGQISYEQYF; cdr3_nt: TGCGCCAGCAGCTCCGGACTAGCGGGGGGACAAATTTCCTACGAGCAGTACTTC
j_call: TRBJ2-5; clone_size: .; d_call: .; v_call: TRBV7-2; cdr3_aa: CASSPGLQTPQETQYF; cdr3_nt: TGTGCCAGCAGCCCGGGACTCCAAACCCCCCAAGAGACCCAGTACTTC
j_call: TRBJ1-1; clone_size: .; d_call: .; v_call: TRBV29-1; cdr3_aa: CSVVGQKNTEAFF; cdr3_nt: TGCAGCGTTGTGGGTCAGAAGAACACTGAAGCTTTCTTT
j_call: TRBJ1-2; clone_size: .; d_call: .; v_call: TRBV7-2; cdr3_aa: CASSAFNRERGYTF; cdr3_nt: TGTGCCAGCAGCGCTTTCAATAGGGAACGGGGCTACACCTTC
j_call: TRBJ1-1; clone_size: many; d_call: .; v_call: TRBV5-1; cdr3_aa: CASSLTGMNTEAFF; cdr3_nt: TGCGCCAGCAGCTTGACCGGCATGAACACTGAAGCTTTCTTT
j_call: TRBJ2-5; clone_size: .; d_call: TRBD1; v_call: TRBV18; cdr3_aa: CASSRDRGLETQYF; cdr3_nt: TGTGCCAGCTCAAGAGACAGGGGTTTGGAGACCCAGTACTTC
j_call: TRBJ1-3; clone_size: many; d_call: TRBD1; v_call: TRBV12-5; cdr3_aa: CASRDRLSGNTIYF; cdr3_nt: TGTGCTAGTCGGGACAGGCTCTCTGGAAACACCATATATTTT
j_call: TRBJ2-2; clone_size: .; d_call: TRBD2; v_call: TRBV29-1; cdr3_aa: CSVGGGTLNTGELFF; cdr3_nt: TGCAGCGTTGGGGGAGGGACTCTGAACACCGGGGAGCTGTTTTTT
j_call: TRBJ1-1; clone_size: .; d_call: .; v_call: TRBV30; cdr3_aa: CAWSDRSYTEAFF; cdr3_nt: TGTGCCTGGTCCGACAGGTCTTACACTGAAGCTTTCTTT
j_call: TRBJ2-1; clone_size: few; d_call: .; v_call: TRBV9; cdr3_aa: CASSVAPGPKYNEQFF; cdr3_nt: TGTGCCAGCAGCGTAGCTCCGGGGCCGAAGTACAATGAGCAGTTCTTC
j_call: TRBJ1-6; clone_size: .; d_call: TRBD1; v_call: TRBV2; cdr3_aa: CASSSRDSNSPLHF; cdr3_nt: TGTGCCAGCAGTTCCCGGGACAGTAATTCACCCCTCCACTTT
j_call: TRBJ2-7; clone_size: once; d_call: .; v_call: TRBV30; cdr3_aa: CAYRIPGGREQYF; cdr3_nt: TGTGCCTACCGAATACCCGGGGGAAGAGAGCAGTACTTC
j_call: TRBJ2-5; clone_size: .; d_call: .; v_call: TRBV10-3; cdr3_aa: CAIGAVQETQYF; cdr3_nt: TGTGCCATCGGGGCAGTCCAAGAGACCCAGTACTTC
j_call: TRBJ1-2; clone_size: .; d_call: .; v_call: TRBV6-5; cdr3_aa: CASCSQGYGYTF; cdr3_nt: TGTGCCAGCTGTAGTCAGGGCTACGGCTACACCTTC
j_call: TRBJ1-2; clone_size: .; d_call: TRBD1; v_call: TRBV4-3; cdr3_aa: CASSRGQGGYTF; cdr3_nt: TGCGCCAGCAGCCGTGGACAGGGAGGCTACACCTTC
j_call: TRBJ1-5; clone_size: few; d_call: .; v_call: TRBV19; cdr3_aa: CASSIEQGQVHQPQHF; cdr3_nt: TGTGCCAGTAGTATAGAGCAGGGCCAGGTGCATCAGCCCCAGCATTTT
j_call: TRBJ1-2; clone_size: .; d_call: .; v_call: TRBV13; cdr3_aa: CASSLNQGIGNYGYTF; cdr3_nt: TGTGCCAGCAGCTTAAACCAAGGCATCGGTAACTATGGCTACACCTTC
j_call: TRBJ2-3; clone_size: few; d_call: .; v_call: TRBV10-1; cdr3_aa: CASSTGSQRYF; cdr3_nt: TGCGCCAGCAGTACCGGGTCCCAACGGTATTTT
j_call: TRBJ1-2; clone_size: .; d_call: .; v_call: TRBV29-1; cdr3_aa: CSVSRPNYGYTF; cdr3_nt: TGCAGCGTCTCTCGGCCTAACTATGGCTACACCTTC
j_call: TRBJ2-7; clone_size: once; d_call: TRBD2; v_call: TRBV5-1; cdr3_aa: CASSETSGGPPWGEQYF; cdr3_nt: TGCGCCAGCAGCGAAACTAGCGGGGGGCCCCCCTGGGGAGAGCAGTACTTC
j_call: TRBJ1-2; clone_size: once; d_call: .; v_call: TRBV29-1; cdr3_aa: CSSKSQNYGYTF; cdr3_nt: TGCAGCTCCAAAAGCCAGAACTATGGCTACACCTTC
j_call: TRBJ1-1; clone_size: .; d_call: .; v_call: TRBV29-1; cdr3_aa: CSVERRMNTEAFF; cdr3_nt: TGCAGCGTTGAACGGCGGATGAACACTGAAGCTTTCTTT
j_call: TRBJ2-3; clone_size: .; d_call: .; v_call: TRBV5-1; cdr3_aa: CASSLARTDTQYF; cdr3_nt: TGCGCCAGCAGCTTGGCACGCACAGATACGCAGTATTTT
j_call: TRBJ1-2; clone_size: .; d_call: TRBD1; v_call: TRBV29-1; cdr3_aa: CSVLDTGDFGYTF; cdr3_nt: TGCAGCGTGCTGGACACAGGGGACTTTGGCTACACCTTC
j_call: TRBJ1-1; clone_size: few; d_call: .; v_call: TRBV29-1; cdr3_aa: CSVVPEAAFF; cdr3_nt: TGCAGCGTTGTGCCCGAAGCAGCTTTCTTT
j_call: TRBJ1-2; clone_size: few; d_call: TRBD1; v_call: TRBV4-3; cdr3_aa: CASSQDEGQGWCTF; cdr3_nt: TGCGCCAGCAGCCAAGACGAAGGACAGGGTTGGTGCACCTTC
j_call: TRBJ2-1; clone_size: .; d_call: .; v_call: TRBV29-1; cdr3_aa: CSVEEGVLYNEQFF; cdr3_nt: TGCAGCGTTGAAGAAGGGGTACTCTACAATGAGCAGTTCTTC
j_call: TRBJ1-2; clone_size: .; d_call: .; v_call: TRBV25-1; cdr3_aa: CASSELTLSYGYTF; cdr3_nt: TGTGCCAGCAGTGAGCTGACACTCTCCTATGGCTACACCTTC
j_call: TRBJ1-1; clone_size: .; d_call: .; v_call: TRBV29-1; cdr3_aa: CSVQGRGGTEAFF; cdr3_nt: TGCAGCGTTCAGGGGCGCGGGGGCACTGAAGCTTTCTTT
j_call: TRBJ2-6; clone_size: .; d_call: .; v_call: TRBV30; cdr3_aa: CAWLHQGTGANVLTF; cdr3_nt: TGTGCCTGGCTGCATCAGGGGACTGGGGCCAACGTCCTGACTTTC
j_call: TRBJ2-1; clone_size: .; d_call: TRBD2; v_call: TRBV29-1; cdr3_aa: CSVEPPSGGAVRYNEQFF; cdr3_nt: TGCAGCGTTGAACCCCCTAGCGGGGGGGCGGTTAGATACAATGAGCAGTTCTTC
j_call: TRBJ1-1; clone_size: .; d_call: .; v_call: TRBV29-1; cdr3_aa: CSVLGQRPNTEAFF; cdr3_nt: TGCAGCGTTCTCGGACAGCGGCCTAACACTGAAGCTTTCTTT
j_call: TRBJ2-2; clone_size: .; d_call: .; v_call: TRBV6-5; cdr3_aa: CASKAGSTNTGELFF; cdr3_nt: TGTGCCAGCAAGGCAGGGTCCACCAACACCGGGGAGCTGTTTTTT
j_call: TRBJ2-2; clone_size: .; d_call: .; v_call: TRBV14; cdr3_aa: CASSRNRVSGELFF; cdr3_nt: TGTGCCAGCAGCCGTAACAGGGTCTCCGGGGAGCTGTTTTTT
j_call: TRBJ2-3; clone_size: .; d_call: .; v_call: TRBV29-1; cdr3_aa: CSVEGEVDTQYF; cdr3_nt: TGCAGCGTTGAAGGTGAGGTGGATACGCAGTATTTT
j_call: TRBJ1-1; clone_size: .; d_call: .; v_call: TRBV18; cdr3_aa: CASSPPAKNTEAFF; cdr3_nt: TGTGCCAGCTCACCACCGGCTAAGAACACTGAAGCTTTCTTT
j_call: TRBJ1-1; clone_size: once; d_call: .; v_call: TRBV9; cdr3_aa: CASSVSPGGNTEAFF; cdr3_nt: TGTGCCAGCAGCGTTTCCCCCGGGGGGAACACTGAAGCTTTCTTT
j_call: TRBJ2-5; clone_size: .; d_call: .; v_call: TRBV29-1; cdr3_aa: CSVGSAQETQYF; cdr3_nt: TGCAGCGTTGGGTCAGCCCAAGAGACCCAGTACTTC
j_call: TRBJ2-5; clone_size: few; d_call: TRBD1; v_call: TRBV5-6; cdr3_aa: CASSYGQGVETQYF; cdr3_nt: TGTGCCAGCAGCTATGGACAGGGAGTGGAGACCCAGTACTTC
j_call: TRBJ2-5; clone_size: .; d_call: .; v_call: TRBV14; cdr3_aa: CASSPGRGAGRPQETQYF; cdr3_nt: TGTGCCTCCTCCCCGGGAAGGGGCGCCGGGCGCCCCCAAGAGACCCAGTACTTC
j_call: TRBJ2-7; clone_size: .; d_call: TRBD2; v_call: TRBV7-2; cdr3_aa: CASSLEAPSGASSYEQYF; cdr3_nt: TGTGCCAGCAGCTTAGAGGCGCCTAGCGGGGCTAGCTCCTACGAGCAGTACTTC
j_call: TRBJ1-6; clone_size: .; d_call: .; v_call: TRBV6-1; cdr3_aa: CASLTGSWNSPLHF; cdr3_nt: TGTGCCAGCCTAACGGGAAGTTGGAATTCACCCCTCCACTTT
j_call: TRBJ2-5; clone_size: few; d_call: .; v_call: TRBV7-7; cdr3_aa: CASSPTSTRETQYF; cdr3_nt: TGTGCCAGCAGCCCGACCTCAACTCGAGAGACCCAGTACTTC
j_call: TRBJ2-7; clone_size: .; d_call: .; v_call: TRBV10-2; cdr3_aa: CASSESILGYEQYF; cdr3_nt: TGCGCCAGCAGTGAGTCGATTCTGGGCTACGAGCAGTACTTC
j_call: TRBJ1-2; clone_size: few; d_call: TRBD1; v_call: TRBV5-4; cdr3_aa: CASSVRDRVGYGYTF; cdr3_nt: TGTGCCAGCAGCGTTAGGGACAGGGTGGGCTATGGCTACACCTTC
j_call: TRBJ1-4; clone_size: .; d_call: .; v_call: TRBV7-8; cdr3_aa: CASGLGENEKLFF; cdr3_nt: TGTGCCAGCGGTTTGGGGGAAAATGAAAAACTGTTTTTT
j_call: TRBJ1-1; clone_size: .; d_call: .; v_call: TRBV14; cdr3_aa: CASSQLSLNTEAFF; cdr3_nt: TGTGCCAGCAGCCAACTATCCCTGAACACTGAAGCTTTCTTT
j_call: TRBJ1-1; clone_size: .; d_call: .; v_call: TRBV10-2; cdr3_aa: CASSEQRVAFF; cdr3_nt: TGCGCCAGCAGTGAGCAACGGGTAGCTTTCTTT
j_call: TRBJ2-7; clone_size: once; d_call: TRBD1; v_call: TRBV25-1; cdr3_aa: CASNHLTGQGTYEQYF; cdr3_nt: TGTGCCAGCAACCACCTCACGGGACAGGGGACTTACGAGCAGTACTTC
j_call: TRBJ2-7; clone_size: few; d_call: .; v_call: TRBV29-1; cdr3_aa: CSVLRDGYEQYF; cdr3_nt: TGCAGCGTCCTAAGGGATGGCTACGAGCAGTACTTC
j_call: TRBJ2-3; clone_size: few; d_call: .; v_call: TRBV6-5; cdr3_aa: CASSYSSAPGTDTQYF; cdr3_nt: TGTGCCAGCAGTTACTCGTCAGCCCCCGGCACAGATACGCAGTATTTT